The present T cell receptor (beta chain) was sequenced within a study of cytomegalovirus exposure and HLA in healthy donors. Overall study results and limits: Sequencing depth across donors, presence/absence analyses assumed, was roughly uniform. Rarity marked most TCR sequences, yet some public TCRs occurred in many donors. As was reported, the classifier diagnosed cytomegalovirus status with high specificity and sensitivity.

Of note for this clone: The antigen is undetermined.

Trimming shortened V by 2 bases and J by 3 bases, and 13 bases separated the two germline ends. The CDR3 spans 15 residues. Germline V gene lookup returns CDR1 MNHEY and CDR2 SVGAGI. PCR employed 60 Vbeta and 13 Jbeta primers. Sequencing was performed with immunoSEQ multiplex PCR; in TCRdb, only in-frame clones are kept and a portion is missing. The table has about 140,000 clones, roughly 80% seen once. The clonotype originates from a female donor in good health and CMV-seronegative. Sequencing was performed on PBMCs. This chain links TRBV6-5 with TRBJ1-2; D possibly corresponds to TRBD1 (5 bases). CDR3 in amino acids: CASSYPGEGYYGYTF. Here the CDR3 DNA reads TGTGCCAGCAGTTACCCCGGGGAGGGGTACTATGGCTACACCTTC.